This T cell receptor beta chain was sequenced for a study of naive and memory T cell subsets (dated by TCRdb to about 2017). For context, the study as a whole: The study applied an open-source, UMI-based TCR alpha and beta sequencing pipeline to sorted naive and memory peripheral blood T cell subsets. IgG serology results and the functional CMV T cell responses were in complete agreement. RNA was DNase-treated and reverse transcribed with TCR constant-region primers, mostly using SuperScript III. General conclusions and limits of the study: In both CD4 and CD8 cells, a rise in Gini index and a fall in Shannon and inverse Simpson diversity were observed from naive through CM, EM and EMRA. The repertoire findings for the naive and memory subsets could not be validated against a ground truth because none was available. Clonotypes were defined as single alpha or beta chain sequences, not paired alpha/beta receptors. TCR abundance followed a power law whose exponent differed between naive and memory subsets but was consistent across the three individuals. RNA-based TCR counts may be influenced by expression changes linked to T cell activation and differentiation. After error correction, only a single occurrence was seen for over 90% of naive TCR sequences, so much steeper abundance distributions were produced than in memory subsets.

Libraries were made using UMI-ligation and nested PCR. The beta constant-region primer consisted of an equimolar mixture of two oligonucleotides that together covered TRBC1 and TRBC2. Four rounds of PCR, combining the SP2 primer with nested alpha and beta constant-region primers, were used to amplify the ligated cDNA. T4 RNA ligase 1 ligated a single-stranded oligonucleotide carrying the SP2 primer and a 12-nucleotide UMI to the cDNA 3' end. The ligation reaction was kept at 16 degrees C for about 18-24 hours. PCR2 was typically run as a SYBR Green qPCR and stopped at a predetermined threshold to prevent over-amplification. Every purification after the first one was done using Agencourt AMPure XP magnetic beads. Libraries were quantified by Qubit and checked on a TapeStation, where a main peak was expected near 650 bp. The pooled libraries were sequenced on an Illumina MiSeq using v2 2x251 paired-end kits, which usually yielded roughly 0.9-2.3 million reads per sample. Libraries were pooled at approximately 3.6 nM per sample, and 5-7% PhiX was added to improve cluster recognition. In the paper's pipeline: Decombinator assigned V and J genes to Demultiplexor-processed FASTQ reads by tag matching, allowing a single base-pair mismatch. Collapsinator relied on UMIs to fix sequencing errors as well as frequency errors caused by PCR heterogeneity. TCRs were translated and CDR3s were extracted from the conserved cysteine to the FGXG phenylalanine by CDR3Translator, with non-productive sequences being flagged. Gini, Shannon entropy and inverse Simpson indices were calculated on repertoires subsampled to equal numbers of UMI-defined TCRs. Clonotype abundance distributions were fitted to a power law by maximum likelihood within the linear range. On one naive CD8 sample, the pipeline and MIGEC gave similar UMI counts, unique TCR numbers and clonal distributions. The repertoires were searched for approximately 7,000 CMV-associated CDR3 sequences that had been compiled from VDJdb and a published dataset. TCRdb reprocessing: public reads trimmed at Q25 with fastp, clones called with MiXCR, in-frame beta chains kept. Entries that share a CDR3 protein sequence are merged under the most common genes and DNA. The V and J calls were determined by TCRdb, not by the authors. The sample table contains more than 100,000 distinct CDR3 sequences; only one count was recorded for just over 35% of them. The top ten clones comprise approximately 0.9% of the sample.

Separate amplification of TCR alpha and beta chain libraries was performed from the second PCR step onward. To determine each donor's CMV status, fresh PBMCs were stimulated overnight with CMV viral lysate, and IFNgamma production from CD4+ T cells was then assessed. CD4 T cells were positively selected with Miltenyi beads, followed by positive selection of CD8 T cells from the CD4-negative fraction. After staining for CD3, CD4, CD8, CD45RA, CD27 and a live/dead dye, cells were sorted on a BD Aria II into four subsets based on CD45RA and CD27. Blood was obtained from a few healthy volunteers, and the blood from each volunteer was fractionated into CD4 and CD8 T cells and subsequently into four differentiation subsets. Around 110 ml of peripheral blood was collected from each donor, and PBMC were isolated by Ficoll-Paque PLUS density-gradient centrifugation. Sorted cells were lysed in RLT buffer, after which RNA was extracted using a Qiagen RNeasy kit and stored at -80 degrees C.

Comments on this clonotype: No antigen is known for it. The sample holds no much larger clone one base away, and base qualities are not on file.

CDR3 length: 14 amino acids, cysteine to phenylalanine. Just CDR3 DNA is preserved here, 42 bases in frame from base 1. The junction carries 8 bases between V and J, which are trimmed by 0 bases and 3 bases respectively. CDR1 and CDR2 are drawn from the germline V gene: LGHNA, YNFKEQ. The sequence joins TRBV4-2 to TRBJ1-1; TRBD1 is a weak D gene call, 6 bases matching. The clonotype comes from a human donor in good health. The sequencing input was central memory CD4+ T cells from blood. The cell subset or site label corresponds to: central memory, CD45RA- CD27+. The encoded CDR3 is CASSQEGADTEAFF. The DNA is as follows: TGTGCCAGCAGCCAAGAGGGGGCCGACACTGAAGCTTTCTTT.